The sequence of this TCR beta chain was determined in a study of T-cell memory formation after mild COVID-19. Study as a whole: Most TCR clusters belonged to a single donor. Study-wide points: Chiefly within CM and EM were the contracting CD4+ clones; CD8+ ones were within EMRA. Pre-infection memory showed some responding clones, and this suggested that cross-reactive memory joined.

This clonotype was observed a few times. Its antigen is still unknown. Each CDR3 protein is one row after TCRdb ran MiXCR on the 5' RACE reads. The repertoire holds about 450,000 distinct CDR3 sequences, with 23% as singletons. The CDR3 loop spans 15 amino acids. After removal of 6 bases from V and 3 bases from J, the junction contained 5 bases not matched to a gene. The origin of this receptor is an adult woman who had mild COVID-19 (a few samples of this study predate the infection). Cell type and time point are not known. The chain uses TRBV12-3 or TRBV12-4 and TRBJ2-2; 9 bases are a match to TRBD1. Sequences were obtained from PBMCs or a T cell subset sorted from them (not recorded which). The CDR3 DNA follows: TGTGCCAGCAGAGCCGACAGGGGGGACACCGGGGAGCTGTTTTTT. This codes for CASRADRGDTGELFF.